What follows are 9 T cell receptor beta chains derived from one specimen sequenced in a study of cytomegalovirus exposure and HLA in healthy donors. PCR involved 60 Vbeta and 13 Jbeta primers. This table comes from immunoSEQ multiplex PCR, and its TCRdb copy is limited to in-frame clones, with some not included. The table lists some 180,000 clones, more than 75% of them singletons. The sequenced sample consisted of PBMCs. These receptors were collected from a man aged 40-55 years in good health and CMV-seropositive.

The chain is built from TRBV5-6 and TRBJ2-3, with 10 bases lining up with TRBD1. Trimming removed 3 bases from V and 3 bases from J; junction bases left unmatched: 4. Germline lookup yields CDR1 SGHDT and CDR2 YYEEEE. There are 15 residues in the CDR3. The CDR3, as DNA: TGTGCCAGCAGCTCGACAGGGGGCGCAACAGATACGCAGTATTTT. Residues: CASSSTGGATDTQYF.

The gene calls are TRBV28 and TRBJ1-3; TRBD1 aligns across 8 bases. This CDR3 is built from 15 residues. The V and J ends lost 6 bases and 3 bases, in that order; junction bases with no gene match: 7. Germline loops: CDR1 MDHEN, CDR2 SYDVKM. CDR3 amino acids: CASRSQGAFGNTIYF. DNA for the CDR3: TGTGCCAGCAGGAGTCAGGGGGCTTTTGGAAACACCATATATTTT.

CDR3 DNA: TGTGCCAGCAGCCCCCAGGGGATGGCTAATGAAAAACTGTTTTTT. Protein product: CASSPQGMANEKLFF. The rearrangement joins TRBV7-9 to TRBJ1-4, with D possibly being TRBD1 (6 bases). Trimming removed 5 bases at V and 3 bases at J, with 13 bases between. CDR1 SEHNR and CDR2 FQNEAQ come from the germline V gene (reference sequence). The CDR3 consists of 15 residues.

This chain links TRBV7-2 with TRBJ1-6, with D possibly TRBD1 on 6 matching bases. Looked up from germline, CDR1 is SGHTA and CDR2 is FQGNSA. Between the trimmed V and J ends, which lost 5 bases and 7 bases, there was a span of 12 bases. CDR3 length: 14 amino acids. Written as DNA, the CDR3 is TGTGCCAGCAGCGCCCGGGACATCAATTCACCCCTCCACTTT. This gives the protein CASSARDINSPLHF.

V and J are TRBV11-2 and TRBJ1-4, with a possible D match to TRBD1 (6 bases). The germline V and J ends were trimmed by 1 base and 0 bases, with 12 bases remaining between them. The CDR3 runs to 17 residues. Germline lookup yields CDR1 SGHAT and CDR2 FQNNGV. The CDR3 nucleotides are TGTGCCAGCAGCTTAGTTCCCAGGACAGCAACTAATGAAAAACTGTTTTTT. It is translated as CASSLVPRTATNEKLFF.

This sequence joins TRBV7-3 and TRBJ2-1; 13 nucleotides line up with TRBD2. The V gene end was trimmed by 0 bases and the J gene end by 9 bases; junction bases not matched to a gene: 11. Germline-derived CDR1 and CDR2 are SGHTA and FQGTGA. CDR3 length: 18 amino acids. The chain's CDR3 is CASSLTRTSGSTGGEQFF. DNA for the CDR3: TGTGCCAGCAGCTTAACCCGGACTAGCGGGAGCACGGGGGGTGAGCAGTTCTTC.

The chain is built from TRBV5-1 and TRBJ2-7, with a possible D match to TRBD1 (7 bases). CDR3 length: 20 residues. CDR1 and CDR2 from the germline V gene are SGHRS and YFSETQ. V shed 4 bases and J shed 3 bases, with 32 bases lying between them. This CDR3 is CASSPWDSKSRGVGYYEQYF. Here the CDR3 DNA reads TGCGCCAGCAGCCCTTGGGACAGCAAGTCCAGGGGGGTTGGGTACTACGAGCAGTACTTC.

This chain connects TRBV6-1 to TRBJ1-4; TRBD1 is a possible D gene (5 bases). Trimming stripped 6 bases from V and 9 bases from J, with 17 bases between. CDR3 length equals 14 residues. Looked up from germline, CDR1 is MNHNS and CDR2 is SASEGT. CDR3 loop: CASSPDGGWKKLFF. The CDR3, as DNA: TGTGCCAGCAGCCCAGACGGGGGGTGGAAAAAACTGTTTTTT.

The chain joins TRBV6-6 to TRBJ1-5; maybe TRBD1 (5 bases). Germline lookup yields CDR1 MNHNY and CDR2 SVGAGI (reference sequence). With 5 bases removed from V and 3 bases from J, the gap between germline ends came to 8 bases. The CDR3 extends over 13 amino acids. The CDR3: CASSRDFNQPQHF. The CDR3 DNA follows: TGTGCCAGCAGTCGGGACTTCAATCAGCCCCAGCATTTT.